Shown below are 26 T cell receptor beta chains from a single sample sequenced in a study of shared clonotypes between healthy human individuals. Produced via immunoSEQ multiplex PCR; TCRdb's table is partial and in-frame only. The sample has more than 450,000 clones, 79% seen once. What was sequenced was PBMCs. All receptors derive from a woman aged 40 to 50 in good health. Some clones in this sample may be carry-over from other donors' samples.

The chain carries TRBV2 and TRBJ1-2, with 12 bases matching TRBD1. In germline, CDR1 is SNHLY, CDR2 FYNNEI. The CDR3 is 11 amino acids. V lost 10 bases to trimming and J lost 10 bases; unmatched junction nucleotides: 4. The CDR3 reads CATGTGGDYTF. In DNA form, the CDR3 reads TGTGCCACCGGGACAGGGGGCGACTACACCTTC.

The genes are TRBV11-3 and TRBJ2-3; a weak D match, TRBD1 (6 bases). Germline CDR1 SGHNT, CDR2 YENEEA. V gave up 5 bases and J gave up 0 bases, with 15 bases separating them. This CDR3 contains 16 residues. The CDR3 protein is CASSQGSGESTDTQYF. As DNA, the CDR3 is TGTGCCAGCAGCCAGGGGTCAGGCGAGAGCACAGATACGCAGTATTTT.

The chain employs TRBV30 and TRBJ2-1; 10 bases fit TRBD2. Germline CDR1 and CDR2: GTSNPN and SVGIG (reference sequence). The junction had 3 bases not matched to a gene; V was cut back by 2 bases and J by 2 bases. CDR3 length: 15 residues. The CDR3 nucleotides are TGTGCCTGGAGTCTCGGACTAGCGGCCTACAATGAGCAGTTCTTC. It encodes CAWSLGLAAYNEQFF.

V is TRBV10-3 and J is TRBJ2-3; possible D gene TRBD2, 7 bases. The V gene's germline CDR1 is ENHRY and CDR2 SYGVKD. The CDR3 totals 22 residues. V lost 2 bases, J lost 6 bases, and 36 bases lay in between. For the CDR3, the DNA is TGTGCCATCAGTGAGGGACCCGGAGGGGGGGTAGCGGGTTCCAAAACCCGGGATACGCAGTATTTT. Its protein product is CAISEGPGGGVAGSKTRDTQYF.

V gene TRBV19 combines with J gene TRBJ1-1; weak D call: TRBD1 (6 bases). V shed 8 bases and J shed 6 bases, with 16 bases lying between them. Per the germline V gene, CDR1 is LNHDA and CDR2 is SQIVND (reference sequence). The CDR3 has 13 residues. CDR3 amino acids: CASSAGRGSEAFF. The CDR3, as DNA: TGTGCCAGTTCCGCGGGAAGGGGGTCTGAAGCTTTCTTT. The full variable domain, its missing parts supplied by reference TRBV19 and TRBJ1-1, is DGGITQSPKYLFRKEGQNVTLSCEQNLNHDAMYWYRQDPGQGLRLIYYSQIVNDFQKGDIAEGYSVSREKKESFPLTVTSAQKNPTAFYLCASSAGRGSEAFFGQGTRLTVV.

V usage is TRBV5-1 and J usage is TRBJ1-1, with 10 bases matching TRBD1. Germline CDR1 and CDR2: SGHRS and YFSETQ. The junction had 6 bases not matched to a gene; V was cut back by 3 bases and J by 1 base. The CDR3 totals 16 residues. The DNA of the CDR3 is TGCGCCAGCAGCTCCGGGACAGGGGCCACGAACACTGAAGCTTTCTTT. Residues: CASSSGTGATNTEAFF.

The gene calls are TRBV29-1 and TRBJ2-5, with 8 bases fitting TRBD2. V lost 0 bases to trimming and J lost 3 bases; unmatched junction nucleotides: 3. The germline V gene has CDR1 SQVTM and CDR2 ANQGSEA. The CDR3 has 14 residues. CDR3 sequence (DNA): TGCAGCGTTGAAGATAAACTAGCGGAAGAGACCCAGTACTTC. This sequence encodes CSVEDKLAEETQYF.

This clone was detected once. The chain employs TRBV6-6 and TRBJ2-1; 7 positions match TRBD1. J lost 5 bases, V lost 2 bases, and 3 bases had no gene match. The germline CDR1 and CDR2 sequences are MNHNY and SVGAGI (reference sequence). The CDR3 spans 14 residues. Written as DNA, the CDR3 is TGTGCCAGCAGTTACAGGGGACAGAACAATGAGCAGTTCTTC. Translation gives CASSYRGQNNEQFF.

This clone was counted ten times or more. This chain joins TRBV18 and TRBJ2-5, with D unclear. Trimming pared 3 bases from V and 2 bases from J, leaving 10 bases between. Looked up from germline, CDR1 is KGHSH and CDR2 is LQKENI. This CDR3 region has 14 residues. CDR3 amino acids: CASSPIGPQETQYF. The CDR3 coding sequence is TGTGCCAGCTCACCCATTGGTCCGCAAGAGACCCAGTACTTC.

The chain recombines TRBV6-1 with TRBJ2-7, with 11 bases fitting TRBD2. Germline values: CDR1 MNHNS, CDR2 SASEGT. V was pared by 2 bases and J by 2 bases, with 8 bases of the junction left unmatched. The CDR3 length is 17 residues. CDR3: CASSEPTLAGGPYEQYF. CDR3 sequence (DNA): TGTGCCAGCAGTGAACCCACTTTAGCGGGAGGGCCCTACGAGCAGTACTTC.

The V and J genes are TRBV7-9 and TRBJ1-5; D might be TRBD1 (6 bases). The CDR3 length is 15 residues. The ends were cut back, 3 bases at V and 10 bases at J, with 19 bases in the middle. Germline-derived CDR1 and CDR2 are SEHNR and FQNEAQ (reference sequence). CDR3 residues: CASSFLQGSEGPQHF. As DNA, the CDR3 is TGTGCCAGCAGCTTTTTACAGGGATCCGAGGGCCCCCAGCATTTT.

The CDR3 DNA reads TGTGCCAGCAAGGCGACTAGTATCACAGATACGCAGTATTTT. Protein product: CASKATSITDTQYF. The chain is built from TRBV21-1 and TRBJ2-3; TRBD2 is taken as the D call from the table, unchecked against the DNA. TRBV21-1 is a known pseudogene. The CDR3 has 14 amino acids.

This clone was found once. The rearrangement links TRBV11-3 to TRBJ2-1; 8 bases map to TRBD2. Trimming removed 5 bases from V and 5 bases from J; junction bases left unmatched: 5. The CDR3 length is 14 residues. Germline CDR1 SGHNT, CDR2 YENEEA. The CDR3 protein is CASSPRTSNNEQFF. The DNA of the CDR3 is TGTGCCAGCAGCCCTCGGACTAGCAACAATGAGCAGTTCTTC.

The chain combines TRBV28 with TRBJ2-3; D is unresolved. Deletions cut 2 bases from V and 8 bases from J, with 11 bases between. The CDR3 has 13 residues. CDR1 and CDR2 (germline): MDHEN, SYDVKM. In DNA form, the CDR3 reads TGTGCCAGCAGTTTAGGGCCAGGCGGTACGCAGTATTTT. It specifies CASSLGPGGTQYF.

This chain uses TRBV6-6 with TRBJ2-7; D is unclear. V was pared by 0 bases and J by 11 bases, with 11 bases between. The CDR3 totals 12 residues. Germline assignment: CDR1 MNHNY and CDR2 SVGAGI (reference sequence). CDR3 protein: CASSYSKGNEYF. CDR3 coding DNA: TGTGCCAGCAGTTACTCGAAGGGCAATGAGTACTTC.

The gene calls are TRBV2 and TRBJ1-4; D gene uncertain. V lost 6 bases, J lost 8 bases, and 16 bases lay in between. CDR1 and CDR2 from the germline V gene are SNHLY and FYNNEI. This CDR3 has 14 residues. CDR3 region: CASRAGPRSEKLFF. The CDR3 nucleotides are TGTGCCAGCAGAGCCGGGCCCCGCTCGGAAAAACTGTTTTTT.

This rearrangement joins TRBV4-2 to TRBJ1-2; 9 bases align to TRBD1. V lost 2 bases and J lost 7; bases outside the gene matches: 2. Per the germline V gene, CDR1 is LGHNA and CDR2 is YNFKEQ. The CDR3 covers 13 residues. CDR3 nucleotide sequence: TGTGCCAGCAGCCAATCGACAGGGGGTGGCTACACCTTC. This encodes CASSQSTGGGYTF.

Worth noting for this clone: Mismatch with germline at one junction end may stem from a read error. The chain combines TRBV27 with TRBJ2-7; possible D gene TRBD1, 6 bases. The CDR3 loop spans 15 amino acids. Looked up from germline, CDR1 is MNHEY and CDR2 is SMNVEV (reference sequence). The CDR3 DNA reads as TGTGCCAGCAGTCTATCGTGGGGGCGATCCTACGAGCAGTACTTC. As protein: CASSLSWGRSYEQYF.

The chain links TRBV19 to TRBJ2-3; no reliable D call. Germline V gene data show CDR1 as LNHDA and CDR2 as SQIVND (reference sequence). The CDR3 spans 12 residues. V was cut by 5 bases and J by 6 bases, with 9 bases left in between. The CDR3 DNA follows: TGTGCCAGTAGTTCAAACTGGGATACGCAGTATTTT. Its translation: CASSSNWDTQYF.

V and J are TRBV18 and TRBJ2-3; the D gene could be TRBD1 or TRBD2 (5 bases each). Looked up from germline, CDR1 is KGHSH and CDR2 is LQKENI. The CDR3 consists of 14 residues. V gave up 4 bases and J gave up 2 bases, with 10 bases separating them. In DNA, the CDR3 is TGTGCCAGCTCACTGGGACGGGACACAGATACGCAGTATTTT. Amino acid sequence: CASSLGRDTDTQYF.

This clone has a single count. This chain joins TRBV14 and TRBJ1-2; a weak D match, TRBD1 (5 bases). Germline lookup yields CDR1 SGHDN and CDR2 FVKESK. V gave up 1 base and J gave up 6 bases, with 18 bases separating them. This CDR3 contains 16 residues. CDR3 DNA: TGTGCCAGCAGCCAAGCCGTGCAGGGCGTTTTTGATGGCTACACCTTC. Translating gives CASSQAVQGVFDGYTF.

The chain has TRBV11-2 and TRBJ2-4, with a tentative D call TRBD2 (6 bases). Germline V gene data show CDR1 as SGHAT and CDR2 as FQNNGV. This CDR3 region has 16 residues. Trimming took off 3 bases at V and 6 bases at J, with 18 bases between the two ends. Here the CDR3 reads CASSLRRGDSLNIQYF. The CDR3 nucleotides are TGTGCCAGCAGCTTGAGACGTGGGGACTCTTTAAACATTCAGTACTTC.

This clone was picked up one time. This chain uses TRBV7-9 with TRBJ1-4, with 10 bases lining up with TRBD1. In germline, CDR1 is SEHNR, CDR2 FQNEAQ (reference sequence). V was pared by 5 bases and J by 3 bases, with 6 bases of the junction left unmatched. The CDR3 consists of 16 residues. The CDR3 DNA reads TGTGCCAGCAGCCCCGACAGGGGGCTAGCTAATGAAAAACTGTTTTTT. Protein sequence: CASSPDRGLANEKLFF.

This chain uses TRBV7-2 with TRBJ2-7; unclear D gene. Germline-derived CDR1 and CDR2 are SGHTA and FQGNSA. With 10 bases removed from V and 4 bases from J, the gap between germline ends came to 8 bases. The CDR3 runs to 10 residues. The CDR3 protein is CAKERYEQYF. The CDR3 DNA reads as TGTGCCAAAGAACGATACGAGCAGTACTTC.

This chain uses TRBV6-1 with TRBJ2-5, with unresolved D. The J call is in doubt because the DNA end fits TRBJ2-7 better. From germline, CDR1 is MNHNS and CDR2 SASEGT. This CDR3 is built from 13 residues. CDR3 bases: TGTGCCAGCAGTGAACATATCTCCTACGAGCAGTACTTC. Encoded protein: CASSEHISYEQYF.

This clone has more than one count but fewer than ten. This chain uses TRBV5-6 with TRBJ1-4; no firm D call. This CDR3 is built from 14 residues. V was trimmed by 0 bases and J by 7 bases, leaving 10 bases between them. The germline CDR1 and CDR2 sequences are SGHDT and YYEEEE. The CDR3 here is CASSLGTVSEKLFF. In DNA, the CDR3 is TGTGCCAGCAGCTTGGGGACGGTATCTGAAAAACTGTTTTTT.